A selection of T cell receptor beta chains follows, all from one sample in a study of T-cell reconstitution after alpha-beta-depleted transplantation in children. Using its own MiXCR run on the PCR reads, TCRdb lists one record per CDR3 protein. The table has 550,000 to 800,000 distinct CDR3 sequences, 13% seen once. Sequenced material: PBMCs, taken before TCRalphabeta/CD19-depleted stem cell transplant. The receptors stem from a girl aged 2-10 years with congenital amegakaryocytic thrombocytopenia, due to receive a stem cell transplant. Each CDR3 is given with its conserved first and last residue.

cdr3_aa | j_call | v_call
CASSLGGAGGYNEQFF | TRBJ2-1 | TRBV12-3/TRBV12-4
CASSRTETGNQPQHF | TRBJ1-5 | TRBV2
CASSFIVAVEEAFF | TRBJ1-1 | TRBV12-3/TRBV12-4
CASSHLLLGGARNGYTF | TRBJ1-2 | TRBV4-1
CSARVAGGEQYF | TRBJ2-7 | TRBV20-1
CASSGRLAESYEQYF | TRBJ2-7 | TRBV7-8
CASAVELATYNEQFF | TRBJ2-1 | TRBV11-1
CASSYSIRASPLHF | TRBJ1-6 | TRBV6-5
CASAPEGAKNIQYF | TRBJ2-4 | TRBV7-3
CASSFFRVGSYNEQFF | TRBJ2-1 | TRBV7-8
CSAREGGWNTEAFF | TRBJ1-1 | TRBV20-1
CAWSVSPGQPQHF | TRBJ1-5 | TRBV30
CASSLEQLTDTQYF | TRBJ2-3 | TRBV5-1
CAISDVAGASYEQYF | TRBJ2-7 | TRBV10-3
CASSHEFVSSTDTQYF | TRBJ2-3 | TRBV5-1
CASSFVAGELFF | TRBJ2-2 | TRBV7-8
CASSLALPAPSYEQYF | TRBJ2-7 | TRBV28
CASSRQGATNEKLFF | TRBJ1-4 | TRBV18
CASTMSGGSYEQYF | TRBJ2-7 | TRBV3-1
CSARARALQNTIYF | TRBJ1-3 | TRBV20-1
CASSEYGANGNTIYF | TRBJ1-3 | TRBV6-1
CASHGDRNEQYF | TRBJ2-7 | TRBV7-9
CASSPGGASGELFF | TRBJ2-2 | TRBV5-1
CASTLGGYNEQFF | TRBJ2-1 | TRBV12-3/TRBV12-4
CSVEAKYGGGGYTF | TRBJ1-2 | TRBV29-1
CASSPGTGVRDDEQFF | TRBJ2-1 | TRBV12-3/TRBV12-4
CASSSPGLAAEQFF | TRBJ2-1 | TRBV12-3/TRBV12-4
CASSFRLGGQPQHF | TRBJ1-5 | TRBV27
CASSLAASGDSYNEQFF | TRBJ2-1 | TRBV7-9
CASSEEPVVAEAFF | TRBJ1-1 | TRBV12-3/TRBV12-4
CSVDGGGTEAFF | TRBJ1-1 | TRBV29-1
CASSLSRNRAMRELFF | TRBJ2-2 | TRBV7-8
CASSYRYQINEKLFF | TRBJ1-4 | TRBV6-5
CASTGGPGYNEQFF | TRBJ2-1 | TRBV5-1
CASRRARGRTDTQYF | TRBJ2-3 | TRBV3-1
CASSPTTSGYNEQFF | TRBJ2-1 | TRBV7-9
CSAERYTGELFF | TRBJ2-2 | TRBV20-1
CASSLTPAGETQYF | TRBJ2-5 | TRBV5-1